These T cell receptor beta chains were read from a single sample in a study of T cell responses to AZD1222 COVID-19 vaccine. Sequencing was performed with immunoSEQ multiplex PCR; in TCRdb, only in-frame clones are kept and a portion is missing. The top ten hold 4.7% of the sample, which has about 83,000 clones, approximately 87% seen once. The sequences come from peripheral blood, collected on day 0 of MenACWY control vaccination. These receptor sequences come from an adult in good health. Both conserved end residues are part of each CDR3. D genes are given only for firm matches. For some rows the clone size is stated as once, few or many, or as a class when expanded; others skip it.

v_gene: TRBV5-5
j_gene: TRBJ2-7
d_gene: TRBD2
abundance: NA
CDR3aa: CASSLSRTSGSYEQYF
CDR3nt: TGTGCCAGCAGCTTGAGCCGGACTAGCGGTTCCTACGAGCAGTACTTC

v_gene: TRBV3-1/TRBV3-2
j_gene: TRBJ1-3
d_gene: TRBD1
abundance: NA
CDR3aa: CASSLTSGQGARGNTIYF
CDR3nt: TGTGCCAGCAGCCTTACGTCGGGACAGGGGGCGCGTGGAAACACCATATATTTT

v_gene: TRBV7-2
j_gene: TRBJ2-6
d_gene: NA
abundance: once
CDR3aa: CASSRRDPGANVLTF
CDR3nt: TGTGCCAGCAGCCGTAGGGATCCTGGGGCCAACGTCCTGACTTTC

v_gene: TRBV7-9
j_gene: TRBJ2-1
d_gene: NA
abundance: NA
CDR3aa: CASTQYRDNEQFF
CDR3nt: TGTGCCAGCACCCAATATAGGGACAATGAGCAGTTCTTC

v_gene: TRBV30
j_gene: TRBJ1-2
d_gene: NA
abundance: NA
CDR3aa: CAWSAQGEGYTF
CDR3nt: TGTGCCTGGAGCGCTCAGGGAGAAGGCTACACCTTC

v_gene: TRBV28
j_gene: TRBJ1-2
d_gene: NA
abundance: NA
CDR3aa: CASSSGQLTSSGYTF
CDR3nt: TGTGCCAGCAGTTCCGGACAGCTTACCTCTTCAGGCTACACCTTC

v_gene: TRBV6-5
j_gene: TRBJ1-1
d_gene: TRBD1
abundance: NA
CDR3aa: CASSGDRGLVTAFF
CDR3nt: TGTGCCAGCAGCGGGGACAGGGGATTGGTAACGGCTTTCTTT

v_gene: TRBV30
j_gene: TRBJ1-3
d_gene: NA
abundance: NA
CDR3aa: CAWSGASFSGNTIYF
CDR3nt: TGTGCCTGGAGTGGGGCCAGCTTCTCTGGAAACACCATATATTTT

v_gene: TRBV11-2
j_gene: TRBJ2-7
d_gene: NA
abundance: once
CDR3aa: CASSPEVSLEQYF
CDR3nt: TGTGCCAGCAGCCCCGAGGTAAGCCTCGAGCAGTACTTC

v_gene: TRBV28
j_gene: TRBJ2-2
d_gene: NA
abundance: NA
CDR3aa: CASSRGGYTGELFF
CDR3nt: TGTGCCAGCAGCCGTGGGGGGTACACCGGGGAGCTGTTTTTT

v_gene: TRBV27
j_gene: TRBJ2-7
d_gene: TRBD2
abundance: NA
CDR3aa: CASSTPGTSGYEQYF
CDR3nt: TGTGCCAGCAGTACCCCCGGGACTAGCGGCTACGAGCAGTACTTC

v_gene: TRBV6-5
j_gene: TRBJ1-5
d_gene: TRBD1
abundance: NA
CDR3aa: CASSKDRVDNQPQHF
CDR3nt: TGTGCCAGCAGTAAGGACAGGGTTGACAATCAGCCCCAGCATTTT

v_gene: TRBV2
j_gene: TRBJ2-1
d_gene: TRBD1
abundance: NA
CDR3aa: CASLTGTGNNEQFF
CDR3nt: TGTGCCAGCTTAACCGGGACAGGCAACAATGAGCAGTTCTTC

v_gene: TRBV5-1
j_gene: TRBJ1-1
d_gene: NA
abundance: NA
CDR3aa: CASSSGSLNTEAFF
CDR3nt: TGCGCCAGCAGCTCAGGGTCATTGAACACTGAAGCTTTCTTT

v_gene: TRBV28
j_gene: TRBJ1-4
d_gene: NA
abundance: NA
CDR3aa: CASSLFVGTKKNEKLFF
CDR3nt: TGTGCCAGCAGTTTATTCGTCGGGACAAAGAAAAATGAAAAACTGTTTTTT

v_gene: TRBV28
j_gene: TRBJ2-7
d_gene: NA
abundance: NA
CDR3aa: CASSLGIGHEQYF
CDR3nt: TGTGCCAGCAGTTTAGGAATTGGCCACGAGCAGTACTTC

v_gene: TRBV24-1
j_gene: TRBJ2-7
d_gene: NA
abundance: once
CDR3aa: CATSDLHSYEQYF
CDR3nt: TGTGCCACCAGTGATTTGCACAGCTACGAGCAGTACTTC

v_gene: TRBV10-3
j_gene: TRBJ2-5
d_gene: NA
abundance: NA
CDR3aa: CAISDPGQNQETQYF
CDR3nt: TGTGCCATCAGTGACCCCGGACAGAACCAAGAGACCCAGTACTTC

v_gene: TRBV7-2
j_gene: TRBJ2-1
d_gene: TRBD2
abundance: NA
CDR3aa: CASSPTSPAYNEQFF
CDR3nt: TGTGCCAGCAGCCCGACTAGCCCAGCTTACAATGAGCAGTTCTTC

v_gene: TRBV7-8
j_gene: TRBJ2-3
d_gene: NA
abundance: NA
CDR3aa: CASTFRAEANTQYF
CDR3nt: TGTGCCAGCACCTTTCGGGCCGAAGCAAATACGCAGTATTTT

v_gene: TRBV3-1/TRBV3-2
j_gene: TRBJ2-7
d_gene: NA
abundance: NA
CDR3aa: CASSQGLSSYEQYF
CDR3nt: TGTGCCAGCAGCCAAGGACTTTCCTCCTACGAGCAGTACTTC

v_gene: TRBV6-2/TRBV6-3
j_gene: TRBJ2-1
d_gene: NA
abundance: few
CDR3aa: CASSPQLGRAYNEQFF
CDR3nt: TGTGCCAGCAGCCCCCAACTGGGAAGGGCCTACAATGAGCAGTTCTTC

v_gene: TRBV6-5
j_gene: TRBJ2-7
d_gene: NA
abundance: NA
CDR3aa: CASRGPYEQYF
CDR3nt: TGTGCCAGCAGGGGTCCCTACGAGCAGTACTTC

v_gene: TRBV5-1
j_gene: TRBJ1-1
d_gene: TRBD1
abundance: NA
CDR3aa: CASSLGQGSTEAFF
CDR3nt: TGCGCCAGCAGCTTGGGACAGGGGAGCACTGAAGCTTTCTTT

v_gene: TRBV6-5
j_gene: TRBJ2-7
d_gene: TRBD1
abundance: NA
CDR3aa: CASKLGTGTSYEQYF
CDR3nt: TGTGCCAGCAAGCTAGGGACAGGGACCTCCTACGAGCAGTACTTC

v_gene: TRBV7-9
j_gene: TRBJ2-7
d_gene: NA
abundance: NA
CDR3aa: CASSLAAGSSGEQYF
CDR3nt: TGTGCCAGCAGCTTAGCGGCAGGGTCTTCGGGGGAGCAGTACTTC

v_gene: TRBV30
j_gene: TRBJ2-7
d_gene: TRBD1
abundance: NA
CDR3aa: CAWSIEQGAHEQYF
CDR3nt: TGTGCCTGGAGTATAGAGCAGGGGGCCCACGAGCAGTACTTC

v_gene: TRBV19
j_gene: TRBJ1-5
d_gene: NA
abundance: NA
CDR3aa: CASSKRQERQPQHF
CDR3nt: TGTGCCAGTAGTAAGCGACAGGAGAGGCAGCCCCAGCATTTT

v_gene: TRBV7-8
j_gene: TRBJ1-2
d_gene: NA
abundance: NA
CDR3aa: CASSLAQGQHYTF
CDR3nt: TGTGCCAGCAGCTTGGCACAAGGACAGCACTACACCTTC

v_gene: TRBV7-9
j_gene: TRBJ1-4
d_gene: NA
abundance: NA
CDR3aa: CASSLAWSVQNEKLFF
CDR3nt: TGTGCCAGCAGCTTAGCTTGGTCTGTACAAAATGAAAAACTGTTTTTT

v_gene: TRBV30
j_gene: TRBJ1-5
d_gene: NA
abundance: once
CDR3aa: CAWSVGGDQPQHF
CDR3nt: TGTGCCTGGAGTGTAGGCGGAGATCAGCCCCAGCATTTT

v_gene: TRBV5-1
j_gene: TRBJ2-4
d_gene: NA
abundance: NA
CDR3aa: CASSLDVAKNIQYF
CDR3nt: TGCGCCAGCAGCTTGGATGTAGCCAAAAACATTCAGTACTTC

v_gene: TRBV6-5
j_gene: TRBJ1-2
d_gene: NA
abundance: NA
CDR3aa: CASRGGLIWYGYTF
CDR3nt: TGTGCCAGCAGGGGAGGGCTTATTTGGTATGGCTACACCTTC

v_gene: TRBV7-9
j_gene: TRBJ1-5
d_gene: NA
abundance: NA
CDR3aa: CASSLAGTHSNQPQHF
CDR3nt: TGTGCCAGCAGCTTAGCGGGGACACATAGCAATCAGCCCCAGCATTTT

v_gene: TRBV2
j_gene: TRBJ2-3
d_gene: NA
abundance: NA
CDR3aa: CASSDGVVQAQYF
CDR3nt: TGTGCCAGCAGTGATGGTGTGGTACAGGCGCAGTATTTT

v_gene: TRBV19
j_gene: TRBJ1-1
d_gene: NA
abundance: NA
CDR3aa: CASSLDTEAFF
CDR3nt: TGTGCCAGTAGTCTGGACACTGAAGCTTTCTTT

v_gene: TRBV28
j_gene: TRBJ1-4
d_gene: NA
abundance: NA
CDR3aa: CASSLGPSPRKATNEKLFF
CDR3nt: TGTGCCAGCAGTTTAGGACCGTCCCCCCGCAAGGCAACTAATGAAAAACTGTTTTTT

v_gene: TRBV30
j_gene: TRBJ2-2
d_gene: TRBD1
abundance: NA
CDR3aa: CAGKRTGGDTGELFF
CDR3nt: TGTGCCGGAAAAAGGACAGGGGGCGACACCGGGGAGCTGTTTTTT

v_gene: TRBV7-3
j_gene: TRBJ1-2
d_gene: NA
abundance: NA
CDR3aa: CASSLAGSYGYTF
CDR3nt: TGTGCCAGCAGCTTGGCAGGGAGCTATGGCTACACCTTC

v_gene: TRBV24-1
j_gene: TRBJ2-5
d_gene: TRBD2
abundance: NA
CDR3aa: CATSDSPAGGQETQYF
CDR3nt: TGTGCCACCAGTGATTCCCCAGCGGGAGGCCAAGAGACCCAGTACTTC

v_gene: TRBV10-1
j_gene: TRBJ2-7
d_gene: NA
abundance: NA
CDR3aa: CASSENIYYEQYF
CDR3nt: TGCGCCAGCAGTGAGAACATCTACTACGAGCAGTACTTC

v_gene: TRBV4-2
j_gene: TRBJ1-2
d_gene: NA
abundance: few
CDR3aa: CASSQERVQANYGYTF
CDR3nt: TGTGCCAGCAGCCAAGAACGGGTGCAGGCTAACTATGGCTACACCTTC

v_gene: TRBV4-3
j_gene: TRBJ1-2
d_gene: NA
abundance: NA
CDR3aa: CASSQATPRGGYTF
CDR3nt: TGCGCCAGCAGCCAAGCCACCCCCAGGGGCGGCTACACCTTC

v_gene: TRBV19
j_gene: TRBJ1-4
d_gene: TRBD1
abundance: NA
CDR3aa: CASSIGTGGEKLFF
CDR3nt: TGTGCCAGTAGTATCGGGACAGGGGGTGAAAAACTGTTTTTT

v_gene: TRBV30
j_gene: TRBJ2-7
d_gene: TRBD2
abundance: few
CDR3aa: CAWSPPSGESYEQYF
CDR3nt: TGTGCCTGGAGTCCCCCTAGCGGAGAATCCTACGAGCAGTACTTC

v_gene: TRBV7-2
j_gene: TRBJ1-2
d_gene: NA
abundance: NA
CDR3aa: CASSLERPRYGYTF
CDR3nt: TGTGCCAGCAGCTTAGAAAGACCCCGCTATGGCTACACCTTC

v_gene: TRBV19
j_gene: TRBJ2-7
d_gene: NA
abundance: NA
CDR3aa: CASSLGGAGPMSYEQYF
CDR3nt: TGTGCCAGTAGTTTGGGCGGGGCAGGGCCCATGTCATACGAGCAGTACTTC

v_gene: TRBV25-1
j_gene: TRBJ1-1
d_gene: TRBD1
abundance: NA
CDR3aa: CASSEQGEVAFF
CDR3nt: TGTGCCAGCAGTGAACAGGGGGAGGTGGCTTTCTTT

v_gene: TRBV6-2/TRBV6-3
j_gene: TRBJ2-5
d_gene: TRBD1
abundance: NA
CDR3aa: CASSYSVAHGGGTGGRETQYF
CDR3nt: TGTGCCAGCAGTTACTCGGTCGCGCATGGCGGAGGGACAGGGGGCCGAGAGACCCAGTACTTC

v_gene: TRBV5-6
j_gene: TRBJ2-2
d_gene: NA
abundance: NA
CDR3aa: CASSFGPRVVTGELFF
CDR3nt: TGTGCCAGCAGCTTCGGTCCCCGGGTTGTCACCGGGGAGCTGTTTTTT

v_gene: TRBV18
j_gene: TRBJ1-2
d_gene: NA
abundance: NA
CDR3aa: CASSPRSSWEAGEGYTF
CDR3nt: TGTGCCAGCTCACCACGTTCCTCGTGGGAGGCGGGTGAGGGCTACACCTTC

v_gene: TRBV14
j_gene: TRBJ2-3
d_gene: NA
abundance: NA
CDR3aa: CASSQIDTQYF
CDR3nt: TGTGCCAGCAGCCAAATAGATACGCAGTATTTT

v_gene: TRBV6-2/TRBV6-3
j_gene: TRBJ2-7
d_gene: NA
abundance: once
CDR3aa: CASSYDSQPAYEQYF
CDR3nt: TGTGCCAGCAGTTATGACAGCCAACCAGCCTACGAGCAGTACTTC

v_gene: TRBV29-1
j_gene: TRBJ1-1
d_gene: TRBD1
abundance: NA
CDR3aa: CSVTGQSMNTEAFF
CDR3nt: TGCAGCGTTACGGGACAGAGCATGAACACTGAAGCTTTCTTT

v_gene: TRBV30
j_gene: TRBJ2-1
d_gene: NA
abundance: NA
CDR3aa: CAWSGYRNEQFF
CDR3nt: TGTGCCTGGAGCGGGTATAGGAATGAGCAGTTCTTC

v_gene: TRBV1
j_gene: TRBJ2-3
d_gene: NA
abundance: NA
CDR3aa: CTSSQAFGLCTDTQYF
CDR3nt: TGCACCAGCAGCCAGGCTTTCGGCCTATGCACAGATACGCAGTATTTT